The 15 T cell receptor beta chains in this list originate from one sample, sequenced in a study of blood T cell repertoires in COVID-19. Measured with immunoSEQ multiplex PCR; TCRdb has only the in-frame clones, and not every one. Among roughly 300,000 clones listed, around 87% were seen once. Sequencing was done on a sample of peripheral blood. Receptor source: a woman aged 45-60 years who had recovered from COVID-19.

This clone was recorded once. The CDR3 here is CASSLQGQDQPQHF. The CDR3 region has the DNA TGTGCCAGCAGCTTACAAGGACAGGATCAGCCCCAGCATTTT. This chain connects TRBV7-2 to TRBJ1-5; TRBD1 agrees at 7 bases. V was pared by 2 bases and J by 5 bases, with 3 bases of the junction left unmatched. CDR3 length equals 14 residues. Germline V gene data show CDR1 as SGHTA and CDR2 as FQGNSA.

The V and J genes are TRBV3-1 (or the pseudogene TRBV3-2) and TRBJ2-7; a possible D gene is TRBD2 (6 bases). Per the germline V gene, CDR1 is LGHDT and CDR2 is YNNKEL (reference sequence). V gave up 3 bases and J gave up 6 bases, with 24 bases separating them. The CDR3 spans 17 residues. CDR3 sequence reads: CASSHLSGTARGLEQYF. DNA of the CDR3: TGTGCCAGCAGCCACCTTTCCGGGACTGCAAGAGGTCTCGAGCAGTACTTC.

This clone was counted a single time. This chain joins TRBV9 and TRBJ1-2; D ambiguous. CDR1 is SGDLS and CDR2 is YYNGEE in the germline V gene. Trimming cost V 0 bases and J 6 bases, with 12 bases left between them. There are 14 residues in the CDR3. The DNA of the CDR3 is TGTGCCAGCAGCGTAGAGAGCGTCGGTCATGGCTACACCTTC. Its translation is CASSVESVGHGYTF.

The chain links TRBV27 to TRBJ2-7, with 7 bases that match TRBD1. The V segment lost 3 bases and the J segment 3 bases; nucleotides outside the gene matches: 8. Germline CDR1 reads MNHEY; CDR2 reads SMNVEV (reference sequence). The CDR3 is 15 amino acids. The CDR3 region is CASSLGQPNVYEQYF. DNA of the CDR3: TGTGCCAGCAGTTTGGGACAGCCAAACGTCTACGAGCAGTACTTC.

This clone appeared a single time. The chain combines TRBV28 with TRBJ2-1, with D perhaps TRBD2 (6 bases). This CDR3 spans 18 amino acids. Trimming took 1 base from V and 3 from J, leaving 19 bases between them. Germline CDR1 MDHEN, CDR2 SYDVKM. The CDR3 sequence: CASSLYPPWRGRYNEQFF. CDR3 nucleotide sequence: TGTGCCAGCAGTTTATATCCCCCGTGGAGGGGTCGCTACAATGAGCAGTTCTTC. The variable domain in full, completed from reference TRBV28 and TRBJ2-1, reads DVKVTQSSRYLVKRTGEKVFLECVQDMDHENMFWYRQDPGLGLRLIYFSYDVKMKEKGDIPEGYSVSREKKERFSLILESASTNQTSMYLCASSLYPPWRGRYNEQFFGPGTRLTVL.

The rearrangement uses TRBV7-2 and TRBJ1-1; D is uncertain. The CDR3 has 14 amino acids. Germline V gene lookup returns CDR1 SGHTA and CDR2 FQGNSA. Deletions cut 3 bases from V and 1 base from J, with 9 bases between. CDR3: CASSFLRSNTEAFF. The CDR3 bases are TGTGCCAGCAGCTTCCTACGCTCGAACACTGAAGCTTTCTTT.

Only a few counts were recorded for this clone. The chain uses TRBV7-2 and TRBJ1-5, with D unresolved. Deletions cut 0 bases from V and 0 bases from J, with 9 bases between. The CDR3 runs 16 residues. Germline V gene data show CDR1 as SGHTA and CDR2 as FQGNSA. CDR3: CASSLARHYSNQPQHF. Here the CDR3 DNA reads TGTGCCAGCAGCTTAGCCAGGCATTATAGCAATCAGCCCCAGCATTTT.

The chain recombines TRBV6-1 with TRBJ2-1; the match to TRBD1 covers 7 bases. Germline-derived CDR1 and CDR2 are MNHNS and SASEGT. The CDR3 length is 14 residues. V gave up 2 bases and J gave up 5 bases; unmatched junction bases: 3. The CDR3 DNA sequence: TGTGCCAGCAGTGAATGGGACAGAGACAATGAGCAGTTCTTC. This codes for CASSEWDRDNEQFF.

The V gene is TRBV6-5, the J gene TRBJ1-6, with 9 positions matching TRBD1. V was clipped by 5 bases and J by 10 bases; unmatched bases: 6. The CDR3 length is 14 residues. Germline loops: CDR1 MNHEY, CDR2 SVGAGI. This chain's CDR3 is CASSPRTGESPLHF. The CDR3 DNA is TGTGCCAGCAGTCCTCGGACAGGGGAGTCACCCCTCCACTTT.

This clone showed up just a few times. V usage is TRBV6-6 and J usage is TRBJ1-5, with D possibly matching TRBD1 (5 bases). In germline, CDR1 is MNHNY, CDR2 SVGAGI (reference sequence). The CDR3 loop spans 16 amino acids. The V and J ends lost 7 bases and 3 bases respectively, with 19 bases between them. The CDR3 coding sequence is TGTGCCAGCACCAAACGGTGGGGGGATGTCAATCAGCCCCAGCATTTT. This gives the protein CASTKRWGDVNQPQHF.

The V call is TRBV5-1, the J call TRBJ1-1; 10 bases align to TRBD1. V shed 0 bases, J shed 5 bases, and the junction held 1 base outside the gene matches. The CDR3 is made up of 14 amino acids. Germline V CDR1 and CDR2: SGHRS, YFSETQ. The CDR3 loop is CASSLGTGGTEAFF. CDR3 nucleotides: TGCGCCAGCAGCTTGGGGACAGGGGGGACTGAAGCTTTCTTT.

The chain has TRBV5-6 and TRBJ2-7; TRBD2 matches 9 bases. With 4 bases clipped from V and 2 bases from J, the junction kept 10 bases outside the gene matches. Germline CDR1 is SGHDT and CDR2 is YYEEEE. The CDR3 is 16 residues long. The CDR3 DNA sequence: TGTGCCAGCAGCCGCCGTAGCGGGAGAGCCACCTACGAGCAGTACTTC. Amino acid sequence: CASSRRSGRATYEQYF. Full variable domain (missing parts from reference TRBV5-6 and TRBJ2-7): DAGVTQSPTHLIKTRGQQVTLRCSPKSGHDTVSWYQQALGQGPQFIFQYYEEEERQRGNFPDRFSGHQFPNYSSELNVNALLLGDSALYLCASSRRSGRATYEQYFGPGTRLTVT.

The chain employs TRBV7-8 and TRBJ2-7; D is possibly TRBD1 (6 bases). CDR3 length equals 14 residues. V was trimmed by 5 bases and J by 4 bases, leaving 15 bases between them. Germline V gene sequence: CDR1 SGHVS, CDR2 FQNEAQ. Here the CDR3 DNA reads TGTGCCAGCAGCGCTCGGGACACCGATTACGAGCAGTACTTC. Its protein is CASSARDTDYEQYF.

The CDR3 loop is CASSHGDSWVDTQYF. The CDR3, as DNA: TGTGCCAGCAGCCACGGGGACTCTTGGGTAGATACGCAGTATTTT. The rearrangement joins TRBV7-9 to TRBJ2-3; TRBD2 might be the D (6 bases). Germline-derived CDR1 and CDR2 are SEHNR and FQNEAQ (reference sequence). This CDR3 has 15 residues. The V gene lost 5 bases and the J gene lost 5 bases, with 17 bases spanning the gap.

The table lists this clone with many counts. The V and J genes are TRBV27 and TRBJ2-1; 8 bases fit TRBD2. V shed 6 bases and J 4 bases; nucleotides not matched to a gene: 8. The CDR3 is 15 amino acids. The germline V gene has CDR1 MNHEY and CDR2 SMNVEV (reference sequence). This CDR3 is CASSLSGRGYNEQFF. The CDR3 nucleotides are TGTGCCAGCAGCCTAAGCGGGAGAGGGTACAATGAGCAGTTCTTC.